This T cell receptor (beta chain) derives from a study of cytomegalovirus exposure and HLA in healthy donors. The germline V gene encodes CDR1 SGHRS and CDR2 YFSETQ. V was clipped by 6 bases and J by 2 bases, with 14 bases between them. There are 14 residues in the CDR3. Amplification used 60 Vbeta primers and 13 Jbeta primers. Generated by immunoSEQ multiplex PCR, the TCRdb table keeps only in-frame clones and is missing some. The sample lists some 210,000 clones; 87% were seen once. The chain links TRBV5-1 to TRBJ1-2; D is unclear. The receptor was derived from a man aged 25 to 40 in good health and CMV-seronegative. The sample taken for sequencing was PBMCs. The CDR3 sequence: CASTIEPGNYGYTF. The CDR3 coding sequence is TGCGCCAGCACCATCGAACCGGGAAACTATGGCTACACCTTC.